The 16 T cell receptor beta chains in this list originate from one sample, sequenced in a study of T cell responses to AZD1222 COVID-19 vaccine. Data came from immunoSEQ multiplex PCR; TCRdb stores just in-frame clones and leaves some out. The sample comprises approximately 140,000 clones, approximately 89% of which are singletons, and around 5.5% rests with the top ten. The sequences come from peripheral blood, collected on day 0 of AZD1222 vaccination. These receptors all stem from an adult in good health.

The V gene is TRBV10-3, the J gene TRBJ1-1; D not resolved. CDR3 length: 16 amino acids. From germline, CDR1 is ENHRY and CDR2 SYGVKD. V lost 2 bases and J lost 0, with 13 bases in between. Here the CDR3 DNA reads TGTGCCATCAGTGAGCGGGAGGTAGAAATGAACACTGAAGCTTTCTTT. Encoded protein: CAISEREVEMNTEAFF.

The chain is built from TRBV10-3 and TRBJ1-2; perhaps TRBD1 as D (5 bases). In germline, CDR1 is ENHRY, CDR2 SYGVKD. The CDR3 length is 13 residues. V was cut by 4 bases and J by 7 bases, with 13 bases left in between. Here the CDR3 reads CAISGRGDSGYTF. CDR3 sequence (DNA): TGTGCCATCAGTGGCCGGGGGGACTCTGGCTACACCTTC.

This clone was counted a few times. The genes are TRBV2 and TRBJ1-1, with D possibly matching TRBD1 (5 bases). This CDR3 has 13 residues. Germline assignment: CDR1 SNHLY and CDR2 FYNNEI. V lost 7 bases, J lost 6 bases, and 15 bases lay in between. CDR3 in amino acids: CASTSPRAAEAFF. DNA of the CDR3: TGTGCCAGCACCTCTCCCAGGGCCGCTGAAGCTTTCTTT.

The chain joins TRBV19 to TRBJ2-2; possibly TRBD1 for D (5 bases). Germline CDR1 is LNHDA and CDR2 is SQIVND (reference sequence). This CDR3 is 14 amino acids long. V was shortened by 1 base and J by 3 bases, with 6 bases between the two germline ends. CDR3 in DNA: TGTGCCAGTAGTATAGGACAGTACACCGGGGAGCTGTTTTTT. The encoded protein is CASSIGQYTGELFF.

The chain has TRBV19 and TRBJ1-2, with D perhaps matching TRBD1 (5 bases). Germline CDR1 LNHDA, CDR2 SQIVND (reference sequence). V was cut by 5 bases and J by 7 bases, with 20 bases left in between. This CDR3 region has 15 residues. This CDR3 reads CASSVTTGAAGGYTF. For the CDR3, the DNA is TGTGCCAGTAGTGTGACTACAGGAGCCGCTGGTGGCTACACCTTC.

The chain is built from TRBV7-9 and TRBJ1-1; D gene unclear. The CDR3 length is 11 residues. V was pared by 3 bases and J by 8 bases, with 7 bases between. Germline loops: CDR1 SEHNR, CDR2 FQNEAQ (reference sequence). The DNA for the CDR3 is TGTGCCAGCAGCTTTGGCCAGGAAGCTTTCTTT. Its protein is CASSFGQEAFF.

The V and J genes are TRBV12-3 or TRBV12-4 and TRBJ2-1; D not resolved. The CDR3 has 13 residues. Trimming shortened V by 3 bases and J by 4 bases, and 7 bases separated the two germline ends. The CDR3 region has the DNA TGTGCCAGCAGTTTTGATCGGTACAATGAGCAGTTCTTC. Translation gives CASSFDRYNEQFF.

The V and J genes are TRBV7-9 and TRBJ2-7, with a tentative D call TRBD1 (6 bases). This CDR3 region has 12 residues. Germline-derived CDR1 and CDR2 are SEHNR and FQNEAQ (reference sequence). Trimming removed 5 bases at V and 4 bases at J, with 9 bases between. CDR3 in DNA: TGTGCCAGCAGCCCGACAGGTTACGAGCAGTACTTC. Its translation is CASSPTGYEQYF.

This chain connects TRBV5-5 to TRBJ2-1, with 7 bases aligning to TRBD2. This CDR3 has 15 residues. Germline V gene data show CDR1 as SGHKS and CDR2 as YYEKEE (reference sequence). Trimming cost V 0 bases and J 2 bases; bases outside gene matches: 2. CDR3 nucleotide sequence: TGTGCCAGCAGCTTGGAGAGCGGGACCTACAATGAGCAGTTCTTC. Residues: CASSLESGTYNEQFF.

The chain is built from TRBV25-1 and TRBJ1-1, with TRBD1 matching 7 bases. From germline, CDR1 is MGHDK and CDR2 SYGVNS. The length of the CDR3 is 15 residues. Germline trimming cut 1 base from V and 1 base from J; bases unmatched to any gene: 3. DNA for the CDR3: TGTGCCAGCAGTGAATCAAACAGGGGGAACACTGAAGCTTTCTTT. This gives the protein CASSESNRGNTEAFF.

The V gene is TRBV4-3, the J gene TRBJ1-2, with a tentative D call TRBD1 (5 bases). This CDR3 spans 17 amino acids. Trimming left V 0 bases short and J 4 bases short, with 18 bases between. Germline lookup yields CDR1 LGHNA and CDR2 YSLEER. The CDR3 here is CASSQDIQGRFFYGYTF. The DNA of the CDR3 is TGCGCCAGCAGCCAAGATATCCAGGGACGATTTTTCTATGGCTACACCTTC.

The chain links TRBV27 to TRBJ1-1; no definite D call. Germline-derived CDR1 and CDR2 are MNHEY and SMNVEV (reference sequence). The CDR3 length is 14 residues. The germline V and J ends were trimmed by 1 base and 1 base, with 7 bases remaining between them. The CDR3 loop reads CASSLWRENTEAFF. As DNA, the CDR3 is TGTGCCAGCAGTTTATGGCGGGAGAACACTGAAGCTTTCTTT.

The rearrangement links TRBV20-1 to TRBJ1-1; D is unresolved. CDR3 length: 10 residues. Looked up from germline, CDR1 is DFQATT and CDR2 is SNEGSKA (reference sequence). The CDR3 nucleotides are TGCGCGGCTGGGCTCTTGTCTGCTTTCTTT. It codes for CAAGLLSAFF.

This chain uses TRBV5-6 with TRBJ1-2, with unresolved D. Per the germline V gene, CDR1 is SGHDT and CDR2 is YYEEEE. V shed 2 bases and J shed 2 bases, with 10 bases lying between them. The CDR3 covers 14 residues. The CDR3 spells CASSFFNGNYGYTF. As DNA, the CDR3 is TGTGCCAGCAGCTTTTTTAACGGCAACTATGGCTACACCTTC.

This chain links TRBV6-5 with TRBJ2-1, with 14 bases matching TRBD2. The junction had 7 bases not matched to a gene; V was cut back by 4 bases and J by 8 bases. Germline V gives CDR1 MNHEY, CDR2 SVGAGI. This CDR3 region has 16 residues. The CDR3 DNA reads as TGTGCCAGCAGTTCCTCCGGACTAGCGGGAGGAGATGAGCAGTTCTTC. Protein product: CASSSSGLAGGDEQFF.

CDR3 protein: CASSRTASYNSPLHF. In DNA, the CDR3 is TGTGCCAGCAGCCGGACTGCCTCCTATAATTCACCCCTCCACTTT. The genes are TRBV7-9 and TRBJ1-6; D gene ambiguous. V shed 5 bases and J shed 0 bases, with 8 bases lying between them. The V gene's germline CDR1 is SEHNR and CDR2 FQNEAQ (reference sequence). The CDR3 spans 15 residues. The variable domain in full, completed from reference TRBV7-9 and TRBJ1-6, reads DTGVSQNPRHKITKRGQNVTFRCDPISEHNRLYWYRQTLGQGPEFLTYFQNEAQLEKSRLLSDRFSAERPKGSFSTLEIQRTEQGDSAMYLCASSRTASYNSPLHFGNGTRLTVT.